This TCR beta chain is from a study of regulatory T cells in long-lasting Graves disease. The CDR3 runs 14 residues. The ends lost 5 bases at V and 3 bases at J; junction bases unmatched: 4. CDR1 is MNHEY and CDR2 is SMNVEV in the germline V gene (reference sequence). This clonotype was seen repeatedly, ten times or more. The time point denotes: newly diagnosed GD, antithyroid drugs for less than 3 months. Extracted PBMC RNA gave rise to the TCR library. Building the TCR beta libraries relied on iRepertoire HTBI primers, and CDR3 regions underwent Arm-PCR. A single record per CDR3 protein comes from TCRdb applying MiXCR to the multiplex PCR reads. The sample contains 300,000 to 450,000 distinct CDR3 sequences, less than 20% of which appear only once.

The sequences come from peripheral blood mononuclear cells (PBMCs), collected at new diagnosis, from a patient treated with antithyroid drugs. This sequence originates from a female donor with Graves disease. The chain is built from TRBV27 and TRBJ1-5, with TRBD1 identical over 7 bases. This CDR3 is CASSPGTVNQPQHF. The CDR3 DNA reads TGTGCCAGCAGTCCCGGGACAGTCAATCAGCCCCAGCATTTT.